Listed below are T cell receptor beta chains from one sample, sequenced in a study of CD8+CD57+ T cells in acquired aplastic anemia. TCRdb reprocessed the reads with MiXCR, giving one entry per CDR3 protein. Of a few hundred thousand distinct CDR3 sequences in the sample, approximately 82% were seen once. The sequenced sample was sorted CD4+, CD8+, or CD8+CD57+ T cells (not recorded which) from PBMCs. These receptors originate from a human donor with aplastic anemia. CDR3s include the opening cysteine and the closing phenylalanine or tryptophan. The order of the fields is clone size, J gene, V gene, D gene, CDR3 DNA, CDR3 protein. A D gene is named only where the DNA matches it firmly. The size of a clone is reported for some rows only, either as once, few or many, or as a class for expanded clones.

clone_size: many; j_call: TRBJ1-1; v_call: TRBV7-8; d_call: NA; cdr3_nt: TGTGCCAGCAGCTTAGCGGGAGGTCCCAACACGCAGTATTTCTTT; cdr3_aa: CASSLAGGPNTQYFF
clone_size: few; j_call: TRBJ1-6; v_call: TRBV2; d_call: NA; cdr3_nt: TGTGCCAGCAGCTCTGGTTCCGGGTCACCCCTCCACTTT; cdr3_aa: CASSSGSGSPLHF
clone_size: few; j_call: TRBJ1-1; v_call: TRBV7-8; d_call: NA; cdr3_nt: TGTGCCAGCAGCTTAGCTCTGGGAGGCGACACTCAAGCTTTCTTT; cdr3_aa: CASSLALGGDTQAFF
clone_size: NA; j_call: TRBJ1-1; v_call: TRBV7-8; d_call: NA; cdr3_nt: TGTGCCAGCAGCTTAGATGTCACGCCGGATACTCAGGATTTCTTT; cdr3_aa: CASSLDVTPDTQDFF
clone_size: NA; j_call: TRBJ2-5; v_call: TRBV9; d_call: NA; cdr3_nt: TGTGCCAGCAGCGTAGGGGAGCTGGGACTTCAAGAGACCCAGTACTTC; cdr3_aa: CASSVGELGLQETQYF
clone_size: NA; j_call: TRBJ2-5; v_call: TRBV7-6; d_call: NA; cdr3_nt: TGTGCCAGCAGCTTGGGTTCCAGCAATTCGACCCTCCACTTC; cdr3_aa: CASSLGSSNSTLHF
clone_size: NA; j_call: TRBJ2-7; v_call: TRBV5-4; d_call: NA; cdr3_nt: TGTGCCAGCAGCTTGCCAGGACGGGGGGCTTCCTACGAGCAGTACTTC; cdr3_aa: CASSLPGRGASYEQYF
clone_size: NA; j_call: TRBJ2-1; v_call: TRBV20-1; d_call: NA; cdr3_nt: TGCAGTGCTAGAGACCGCGACACAGCCAACAATGAGCAGTTCTTC; cdr3_aa: CSARDRDTANNEQFF
clone_size: NA; j_call: TRBJ2-3; v_call: TRBV19; d_call: TRBD2; cdr3_nt: TGTGCCAGCAGCTTGGGGAGGGGTCTCGGTGCGCAGTTTTTT; cdr3_aa: CASSLGRGLGAQFF
clone_size: NA; j_call: TRBJ2-3; v_call: TRBV7-2; d_call: TRBD1; cdr3_nt: TGTGCCAGCAGCTTGACAGGGGATCACACAGATACGCAGTATTTT; cdr3_aa: CASSLTGDHTDTQYF
clone_size: NA; j_call: TRBJ2-1; v_call: TRBV7-9; d_call: TRBD2; cdr3_nt: TGTGCCAGCAGCCGAAGCGGGGGGTCCTACAATGAGCAGTTCTTC; cdr3_aa: CASSRSGGSYNEQFF
clone_size: NA; j_call: TRBJ1-4; v_call: TRBV2; d_call: NA; cdr3_nt: TGTGCCAGCGGAGAGTCTCCCGTAGAACAAAACAATGAAGCACTGTTTTTT; cdr3_aa: CASGESPVEQNNEALFF
clone_size: NA; j_call: TRBJ1-1; v_call: TRBV7-2; d_call: NA; cdr3_nt: TGTGCCAGCAGCTTAGCAGTGGCAGGCAACAATGACTATTTCTTT; cdr3_aa: CASSLAVAGNNDYFF
clone_size: many; j_call: TRBJ2-7; v_call: TRBV19; d_call: NA; cdr3_nt: TGTGCCAGTAGTATAGGCCAGGAGTCCTACGAGCAGTACTTC; cdr3_aa: CASSIGQESYEQYF
clone_size: NA; j_call: TRBJ2-3; v_call: TRBV7-9; d_call: NA; cdr3_nt: TGTGCCAGCAGCTTAAATGGGAATGAGCAGTTGTTCGGGTTT; cdr3_aa: CASSLNGNEQLFGF
clone_size: NA; j_call: TRBJ2-3; v_call: TRBV2; d_call: NA; cdr3_nt: NA; cdr3_aa: CASSDGGMREQFFDF
clone_size: few; j_call: TRBJ2-1; v_call: TRBV10-1; d_call: TRBD2; cdr3_nt: TGCGCCAGCAGGGGTGGGGGGGTCCATGAGCAGTTCTTC; cdr3_aa: CASRGGGVHEQFF